The clone carrying this TCR beta chain has only a few counts. Its antigen is unknown. This specimen comes from a study of T cells after yellow fever vaccination. Across the whole study: SMART-Seq v4 Ultra Low Input handled preparation of low-cell-number fractions.

Study-level points and caveats: Clones from primary vaccination mostly reappeared after the booster (around 96% CD4, over 85% CD8).

Germline V gene data show CDR1 as MNHEY and CDR2 as SVGEGT. This CDR3 contains 12 residues. Trimming stripped 5 bases from V and 10 bases from J, with 13 bases between. TCRdb reanalysed the 5' RACE reads using MiXCR and keeps one entry per CDR3 protein. This table has 620,000 or so distinct CDR3 sequences, approximately 13% appearing once. This clonotype was sampled from a man aged 25-40 years who received the YFV17D yellow fever vaccine. The chain is built from TRBV6-2 or TRBV6-3 and TRBJ2-3; D uncertain. Source: PBMCs, taken on the day of the yellow fever booster vaccination. The CDR3 DNA follows: TGTGCCAGCAGTACCCCGGCCGCCCCGCAGTATTTT. It translates to CASSTPAAPQYF.